This TCR beta chain was found in a study of chemoradiotherapy in HPV16-positive cancers (dated by TCRdb to the early 2020s). Broadly, across the study: Candidate HPV-specific T-cell clones and common TCR motifs were defined by functional T-cell assays performed on cells from two HPV16-positive patients. The study set out to ask whether T-cell immunity against the HPV oncoproteins E6 and E7 changes over the course of chemoradiotherapy and whether that immunity affects survival. The candidate HPV-specific TCRs and motifs were then tracked in TCR repertoires from around 93 patients with HPV-related cancers. Overall study results and their limits: Among HPV16-positive patients, expansion of HPV-responsive T cells during chemoradiotherapy was associated with better recurrence-free survival. Expansion of candidate HPV-specific clones and E7-related TCR motifs was observed in the tumor microenvironment during treatment, whereas no such expansion was observed for non-HPV-specific T cells. The functional definition of HPV-specific T cells was derived from only two HPV16-positive patients, and the survival association was reported for HPV16-positive patients.

Note on this clone: The clone's antigen remains unknown. No much larger clone is present one base from it, and per-base qualities are unavailable.

To prepare the library, the immunoSEQ multiplex PCR assay was applied. TCRdb obtained this table from immuneACCESS and retained in-frame rearrangements with V and J assigned. These tables miss some clones; where compared with another copy, unresolved V genes account for less than half of the shortfall, and the remainder is unexplained. The sample data list around 30,000 clones, and roughly 90% of these were observed just once. The ten largest account for roughly 3.9% of the sample. Repertoires were sampled repeatedly over the course of chemoradiotherapy, so clonal expansion could be followed in the tumor microenvironment. The sequence was obtained from a human donor with HPV-associated anogenital cancer. The source material was blood, sampled from a patient who underwent chemoradiotherapy.

The CDR3 sequence is CASSLRGGIDTQYF. The nucleotide sequence is TGTGCCAGCAGCTTAAGGGGGGGAATAGATACGCAGTATTTT. Recombination linked TRBV5-4 to TRBJ2-3, with TRBD2 as a weak D call on 7 bases. Trimming costs V 2 bases and J 5 bases, and their ends lie 12 bases apart. CDR1 and CDR2, looked up from the germline V gene (reference sequence), are SGHNT and YYREEE. The CDR3 numbers 14 residues from cysteine through phenylalanine. Here the CDR3 DNA is all that survives: 42 bases in frame from base 1.